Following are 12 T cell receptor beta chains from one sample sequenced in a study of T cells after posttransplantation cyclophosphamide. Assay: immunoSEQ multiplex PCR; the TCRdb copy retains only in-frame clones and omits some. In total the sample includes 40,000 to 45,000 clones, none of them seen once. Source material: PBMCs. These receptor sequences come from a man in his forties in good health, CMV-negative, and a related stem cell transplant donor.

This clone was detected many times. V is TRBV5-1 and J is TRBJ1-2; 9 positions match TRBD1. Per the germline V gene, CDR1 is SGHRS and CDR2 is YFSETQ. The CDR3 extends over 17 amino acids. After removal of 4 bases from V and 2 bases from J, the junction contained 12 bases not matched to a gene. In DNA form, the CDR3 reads TGCGCCAGCAGCCCTGGGGGACAGGGCGAAAAGAACTATGGCTACACCTTC. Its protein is CASSPGGQGEKNYGYTF.

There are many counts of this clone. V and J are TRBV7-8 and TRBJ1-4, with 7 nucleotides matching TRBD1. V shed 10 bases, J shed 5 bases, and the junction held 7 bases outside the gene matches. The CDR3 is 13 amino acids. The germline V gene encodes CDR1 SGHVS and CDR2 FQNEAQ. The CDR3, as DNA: TGTGCCACCACCGGGACAGCAAATGAAAAACTGTTTTTT. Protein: CATTGTANEKLFF. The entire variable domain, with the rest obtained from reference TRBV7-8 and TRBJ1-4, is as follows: GAGVSQSPRYKVAKRGQDVALRCDPISGHVSLFWYQQALGQGPEFLTYFQNEAQLDKSGLPSDRFFAERPEGSVSTLKIQRTQQEDSAVYLCATTGTANEKLFFGSGTQLSVL.

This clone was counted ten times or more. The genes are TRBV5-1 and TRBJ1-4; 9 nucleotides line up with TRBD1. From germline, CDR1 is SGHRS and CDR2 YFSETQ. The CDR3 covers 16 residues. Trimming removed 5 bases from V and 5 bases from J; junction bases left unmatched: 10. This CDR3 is CASRPPGQGSNEKLFF. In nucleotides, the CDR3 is TGCGCCAGCAGACCACCGGGACAGGGCTCCAATGAAAAACTGTTTTTT.

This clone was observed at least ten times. The CDR3 reads CASSVAQGGTGELFF. In DNA form, the CDR3 reads TGTGCCAGCAGCGTAGCTCAGGGGGGCACCGGGGAGCTGTTTTTT. The genes are TRBV9 and TRBJ2-2; a weak D match, TRBD1 (7 bases). Per germline, CDR1 SGDLS and CDR2 YYNGEE. CDR3 size: 15 residues. V lost 0 bases and J 4 bases, leaving 10 bases between the germline ends.

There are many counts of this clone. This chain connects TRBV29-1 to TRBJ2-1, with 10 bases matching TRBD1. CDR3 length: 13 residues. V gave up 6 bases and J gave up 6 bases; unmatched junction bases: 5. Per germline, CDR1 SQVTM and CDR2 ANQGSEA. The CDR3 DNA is TGCAGCGTCCCGGGACAGGGGAGCAATGAGCAGTTCTTC. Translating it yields CSVPGQGSNEQFF.

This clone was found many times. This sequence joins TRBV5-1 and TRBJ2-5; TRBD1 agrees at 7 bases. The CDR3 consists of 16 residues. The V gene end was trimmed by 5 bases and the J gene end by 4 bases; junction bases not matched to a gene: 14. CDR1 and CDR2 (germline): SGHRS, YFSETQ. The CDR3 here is CASSPPHTGAGETQYF. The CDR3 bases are TGCGCCAGCAGTCCCCCACACACAGGGGCGGGAGAGACCCAGTACTTC.

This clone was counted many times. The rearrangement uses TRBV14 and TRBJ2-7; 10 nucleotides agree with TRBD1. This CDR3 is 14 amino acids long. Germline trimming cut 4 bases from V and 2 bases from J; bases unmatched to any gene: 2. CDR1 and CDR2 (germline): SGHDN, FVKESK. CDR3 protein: CASSRGTGAYEQYV. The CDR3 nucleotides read TGTGCCAGCAGCCGCGGGACAGGGGCCTACGAGCAGTACGTC.

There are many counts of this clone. CDR3 in amino acids: CASSAAGGWTGGYTF. The CDR3 DNA sequence: TGTGCCAGCAGTGCCGCAGGGGGCTGGACGGGGGGCTACACCTTC. The V and J genes are TRBV6-1 and TRBJ1-2; 8 bases are a match to TRBD1. The CDR3 consists of 15 residues. Trimming at V came to 4 bases and at J to 8 bases, leaving 12 bases not matched to a gene. CDR1 is MNHNS and CDR2 is SASEGT in the germline V gene.

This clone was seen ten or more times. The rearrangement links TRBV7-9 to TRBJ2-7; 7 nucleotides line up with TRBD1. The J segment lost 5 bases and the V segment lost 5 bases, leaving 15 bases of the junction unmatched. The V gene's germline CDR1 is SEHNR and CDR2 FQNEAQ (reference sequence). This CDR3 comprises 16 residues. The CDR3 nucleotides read TGTGCCAGCAGCGCCACACAGGGGCCCGGTGGGAACGAGCAGTACTTC. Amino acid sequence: CASSATQGPGGNEQYF.

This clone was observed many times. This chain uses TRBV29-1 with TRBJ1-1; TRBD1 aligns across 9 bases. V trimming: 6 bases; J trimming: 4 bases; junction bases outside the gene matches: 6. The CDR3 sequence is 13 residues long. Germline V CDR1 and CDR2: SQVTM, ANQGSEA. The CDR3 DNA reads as TGCAGCGTGGAAACAGGGGGCATCACTGAAGCTTTCTTT. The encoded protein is CSVETGGITEAFF. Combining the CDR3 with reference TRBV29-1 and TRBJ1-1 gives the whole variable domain SAVISQKPSRDICQRGTSLTIQCQVDSQVTMMFWYRQQPGQSLTLIATANQGSEATYESGFVIDKFPISRPNLTFSTLTVSNMSPEDSSIYLCSVETGGITEAFFGQGTRLTVV.

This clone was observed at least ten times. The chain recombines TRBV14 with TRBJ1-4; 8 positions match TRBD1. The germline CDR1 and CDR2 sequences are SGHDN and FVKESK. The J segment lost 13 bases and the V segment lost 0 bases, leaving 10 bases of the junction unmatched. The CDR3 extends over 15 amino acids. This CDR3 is CASSQDVADRVGLFF. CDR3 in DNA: TGTGCCAGCAGCCAAGATGTCGCGGACAGGGTGGGACTGTTTTTT.

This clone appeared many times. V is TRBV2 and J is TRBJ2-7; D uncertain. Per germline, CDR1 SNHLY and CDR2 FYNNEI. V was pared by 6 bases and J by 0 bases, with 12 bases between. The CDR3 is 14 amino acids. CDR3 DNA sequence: TGTGCCAGCAGCTCTGACACGGCCTCCTACGAGCAGTACGTC. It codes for CASSSDTASYEQYV.